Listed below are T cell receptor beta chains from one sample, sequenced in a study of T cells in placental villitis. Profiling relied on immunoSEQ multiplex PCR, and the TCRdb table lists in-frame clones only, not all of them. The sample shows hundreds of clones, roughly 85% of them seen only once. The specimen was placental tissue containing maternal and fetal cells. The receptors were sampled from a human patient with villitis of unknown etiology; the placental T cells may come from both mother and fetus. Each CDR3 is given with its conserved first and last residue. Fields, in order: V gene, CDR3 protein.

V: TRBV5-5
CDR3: CASSLETSGSYEQYF

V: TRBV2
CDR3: CASSRQGNQPQHF

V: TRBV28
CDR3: CASSLSRSSYNEQFF

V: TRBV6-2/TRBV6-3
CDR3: CASSYPDVPRSQHF

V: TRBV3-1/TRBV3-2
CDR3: CASNTGGPDEQYF

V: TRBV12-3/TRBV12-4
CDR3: CASSLVSGSEQFF

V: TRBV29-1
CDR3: CSYQDRVKETQYF

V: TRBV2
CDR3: CASSARQGYEAFF

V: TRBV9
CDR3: CASSVTPSGGYGYTF

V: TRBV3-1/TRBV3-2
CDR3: CASSQDPGLLDEQFF

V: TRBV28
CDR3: CASSLRRGERSQPQHF

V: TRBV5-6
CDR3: CASSGGTEVIYNEQFF

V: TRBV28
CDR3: CASSDPLPYEQYF

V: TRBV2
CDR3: CASSVDSTGWGEQFF

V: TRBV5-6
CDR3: CASSLRGSGNTIYF

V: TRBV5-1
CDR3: CASSLGTTSSLFGQYF

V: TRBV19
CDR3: CATESGISSYNEQFF

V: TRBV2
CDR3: CASSPTQTGSGNTIYF

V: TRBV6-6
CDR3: CASSYSRASTGELFF

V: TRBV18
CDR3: CASSPGPANTEAFF

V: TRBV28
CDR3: CASSLGGAASGANVLTF

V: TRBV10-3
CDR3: CAITTSNEQFF

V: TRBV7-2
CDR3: CASSLVREQYF

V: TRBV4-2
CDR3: CASSQEDRGNQPQHF

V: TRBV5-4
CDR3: CASSLGTRQYYGYTF

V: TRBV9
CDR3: CASSVGVKGYNEQFF

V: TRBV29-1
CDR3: CSVGGRTKNIQYF

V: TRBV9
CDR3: CASSVGGLGLFADEQFF

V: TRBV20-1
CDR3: CSPWGNEQFF

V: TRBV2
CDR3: CASSDPLDTQYF

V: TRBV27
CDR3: CASRTGAINEQFF

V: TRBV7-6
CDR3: CASSLRVGDEQYF

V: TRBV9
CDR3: CASSRNGQGIDTQYF

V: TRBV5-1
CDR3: CASSLVLAWNTGELFF

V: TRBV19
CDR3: CASSISTSGSYNEQFF

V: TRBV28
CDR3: CASSPTGGSSSYEQYF

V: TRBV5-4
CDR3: CASRAGTRREQFF

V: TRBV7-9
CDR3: CASSPVDRGGSGNTIYF

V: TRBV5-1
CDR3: CASSRGQGYGNTIYF

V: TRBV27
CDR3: CASKDARGGSYNEQFF

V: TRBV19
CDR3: CASSGGNEQFF

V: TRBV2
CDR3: CASSVWGGGTDTQYF

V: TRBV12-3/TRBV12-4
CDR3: CASSFSYNEQFF

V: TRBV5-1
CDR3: CASSGRDRGKFGELFF

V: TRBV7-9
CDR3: CASGGLNIQSGNTIYF

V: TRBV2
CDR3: CASRDDYSENTIYF

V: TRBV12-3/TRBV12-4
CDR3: CASSLITDTQYF

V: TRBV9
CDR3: CASSRDSTDTQYF

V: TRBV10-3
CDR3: CAISESEKGGGYTF

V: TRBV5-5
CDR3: CASSFGFTNTEAFF

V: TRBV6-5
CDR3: CASSYDRRGYTF

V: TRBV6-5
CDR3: CASSYSSGSTEAFF

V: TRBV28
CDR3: CASSLYGPTAGYTF

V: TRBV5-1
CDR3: CASSLAGGALSTEAFF